The sequence of this T cell receptor (beta chain) was determined in a study of blood T cell repertoires in COVID-19. Across the study: The study drew acute and convalescent COVID-19 samples from the United States, Italy and Spain. PBMCs, B-cell-depleted T cells, or T cells were the source of the cDNA or gDNA that made up the material.

In the source study's methods: Counts of nucleated cells, estimated from reference gene primer amplification, were obtained. Repertoires were generated with immunoSEQ multiplex PCR, while TCRdb's copy carries only in-frame clones and drops some. The D gene and trimming were derived from the DNA, and the V and J assignments and clone size from that table. Among over 200,000 clones, 89% were seen once, and the ten largest hold around 4.8%. V shed 4 bases, J shed 0 bases, and the junction held 3 bases outside the gene matches. Per germline, CDR1 SQVTM and CDR2 ANQGSEA. The CDR3 has 14 amino acids. Sample: peripheral blood. J is TRBJ2-3 and V is TRBV29-1; TRBD1 agrees at 8 bases. The receptor was derived from a woman aged 40 to 55 with acute or convalescent COVID-19. The CDR3 reads CSVVGQVSTDTQYF. CDR3 nucleotide sequence: TGCAGCGTTGTGGGACAGGTTAGCACAGATACGCAGTATTTT.